These 3 T cell receptor beta chains were all obtained from the same sample, sequenced in a study of blood T cell repertoires in COVID-19. The table came from immunoSEQ multiplex PCR; TCRdb's copy has only in-frame clones and leaves some out. The sample includes about 210,000 clones, roughly 91% of them seen just once. The sequenced material came from PBMCs or T cells enriched from blood (not recorded which). The receptors were gathered from a man aged 25-45 years in a cohort exposed to, infected with or recovered from COVID-19 (not recorded which).

This chain joins TRBV6-2 or TRBV6-3 and TRBJ2-7, with D possibly being TRBD2 (6 bases). This CDR3 has 15 residues. Trimming shortened V by 0 bases and J by 1 base, and 10 bases separated the two germline ends. The germline CDR1 and CDR2 sequences are MNHEY and SVGEGT. In nucleotides, the CDR3 is TGTGCCAGCAGTTACTCACTAGCTGCTTCCTACGAGCAGTACTTC. Amino acid sequence: CASSYSLAASYEQYF.

This sequence joins TRBV5-1 and TRBJ1-1; the D is unclear. The CDR3 has 14 amino acids. V was clipped by 4 bases and J by 0 bases, with 10 bases between them. Germline V gives CDR1 SGHRS, CDR2 YFSETQ. The DNA for the CDR3 is TGCGCCAGCAGCCTAAATCCCTTGAACACTGAAGCTTTCTTT. Its translation is CASSLNPLNTEAFF.

This clone was observed a single time. The V and J genes are TRBV27 and TRBJ2-5, with D perhaps matching TRBD2 (6 bases). CDR3 length equals 12 residues. Germline CDR1 is MNHEY and CDR2 is SMNVEV (reference sequence). V lost 6 bases, J lost 5 bases, and 10 bases lay in between. The CDR3 nucleotides are TGTGCCAGCAGAGACCGGGGGGAGACCCAGTACTTC. Encoded protein: CASRDRGETQYF.